The rows below give T cell receptor beta chains drawn from one sample of a study of T-cell memory formation after mild COVID-19. TCRdb used MiXCR to reprocess the 5' RACE reads, holding one entry per CDR3 protein. The sample gives more than 300,000 distinct CDR3 sequences, roughly an eighth of which show up once; 22% is in the top ten. Sequencing was carried out using PBMCs or a T cell subset sorted from them (not recorded which). The receptor source for this set is a man aged 18-30 years who had mild COVID-19 (a few samples of this study predate the infection). Cell type and time point are not known. The CDR3 runs from the conserved cysteine through the conserved F or W. D genes are given only for firm matches. The size of a clone is reported for some rows only, either as once, few or many, or as a class for expanded clones.

clone size	J gene	D gene	V gene	CDR3 DNA	CDR3 protein
.	TRBJ2-7	.	TRBV5-1	TGCGCCAGCAGCTTCCAGGTCGGTAAGGACGAGCAGTACTTC	CASSFQVGKDEQYF
few	TRBJ1-3	.	TRBV5-1	TGCGCCAGCAGCTTGGGGGGTTACTCTGGAAACACCATATATTTT	CASSLGGYSGNTIYF
few	TRBJ1-1	TRBD1	TRBV12-3/TRBV12-4	TGTGCCAGCGGGGACAGGGGGAACACTGAAGCTTTCTTT	CASGDRGNTEAFF
few	TRBJ2-5	.	TRBV20-1	TGCAGTGCTAGAGTCGGCGAAGTGGTGCAGTACTTC	CSARVGEVVQYF
.	TRBJ1-2	.	TRBV2	TGTGCCAGCAGAACCTTCGGGCATGGCTACACCTTC	CASRTFGHGYTF
.	TRBJ2-3	TRBD1	TRBV9	TGTGCCAGCGACATCATCCGGGACAGGGATATTGATACGCAGTATTTT	CASDIIRDRDIDTQYF
few	TRBJ2-3	TRBD2	TRBV5-1	TGCGCCAGCAGCTGGGGATCTAGCGGGGGCACAGATACGCAGTATTTT	CASSWGSSGGTDTQYF
.	TRBJ2-7	.	TRBV6-2/TRBV6-3	TGTGCCAGCAGTTACGTAGGGCTGGGCCAGTCCGAGCAGTACTTC	CASSYVGLGQSEQYF
.	TRBJ2-3	.	TRBV20-1	TGCAGTGCTAGAGCAGGTAGCGGTGTGACAGATACGCAGTATTTT	CSARAGSGVTDTQYF
many	TRBJ2-3	.	TRBV2	TGTGCCAGCAGTGAAGGACGGGGGTCAAGCACAGATACGCAGTATTTT	CASSEGRGSSTDTQYF
few	TRBJ1-1	.	TRBV7-9	TGTGCCAGCAGCAGAGACAGTCTAGGAACCTTT	CASSRDSLGTF
few	TRBJ2-5	.	TRBV13	TGTGCCAGCAGCCGGACTGCCAGTGAGACCCAGTACTTC	CASSRTASETQYF
.	TRBJ2-2	TRBD1	TRBV28	TGTGCCAGCAGTTTATCGGGACAGGAGAACACCGGGGAGCTGTTTTTT	CASSLSGQENTGELFF
many	TRBJ1-1	.	TRBV7-6	TGTGCCAGCAGCTTAGGGCAGGGGAAGAACACTGAAGCTTTCTTT	CASSLGQGKNTEAFF
.	TRBJ1-2	.	TRBV7-8	TGTGCCAGCAGCTTAGGGGCGGGCGACCTCTATGGCTACACCTTC	CASSLGAGDLYGYTF
few	TRBJ2-3	TRBD2	TRBV11-2	TGTGCCAGCACCCCGAGGCGACTAGCGGGGTTTGATACGCAGTATTTT	CASTPRRLAGFDTQYF
.	TRBJ1-4	.	TRBV6-2/TRBV6-3	TGTGCCAGCAGTTACCCCGGGACGGGGAATGAAAAACTGTTTTTT	CASSYPGTGNEKLFF
.	TRBJ2-5	TRBD2	TRBV3-1	TGTGCCAGCAGCAACTCGGGGGGGTTGGAGACCCAGTACTTC	CASSNSGGLETQYF
many	TRBJ2-3	.	TRBV5-1	TGCGCCAGCAGCACCAACACAGGAAACACAGATACGCAGTATTTT	CASSTNTGNTDTQYF
few	TRBJ1-3	TRBD1	TRBV7-8	TGTGCCAGCAGCCACCCCCGAGGACAGGGCCTTGGAAACACCATATATTTT	CASSHPRGQGLGNTIYF
few	TRBJ2-5	TRBD1	TRBV7-2	TGTGCCAGCAGCTGGGGTCCGGGCAGGGGGCAAGAGACCCAGTACTTC	CASSWGPGRGQETQYF
few	TRBJ1-1	.	TRBV5-1	TGCGCCAGCAGGGCCACAGGGCACACTGAAGCTTTCTTT	CASRATGHTEAFF
few	TRBJ2-5	.	TRBV29-1	TGCAGCGCCTCGAGGGACCAAGAGACCCAGTACTTC	CSASRDQETQYF
.	TRBJ1-6	TRBD1	TRBV4-3	TGCGCCAGCAGCAGACGACAGGGGGAGAATTCACCCCTCCACTTT	CASSRRQGENSPLHF
few	TRBJ2-7	TRBD2	TRBV5-4	TGTGCCAGCAGCTTGGTGCGGGGGGCCGACGAGCAGTACTTC	CASSLVRGADEQYF
.	TRBJ2-1	TRBD1	TRBV12-3/TRBV12-4	TGTGCCAGCATAGGGGGCCGCTCCTACAATGAGCAGTTCTTC	CASIGGRSYNEQFF
.	TRBJ1-2	.	TRBV5-1	TGCGCCACAGCGTACAGGTCCGACTATGGCTACACCTTC	CATAYRSDYGYTF
.	TRBJ2-1	.	TRBV7-9	TGTGCCAGCAGTCGGGTTCTGGCCTACAATGAGCAGTTCTTC	CASSRVLAYNEQFF
many	TRBJ2-1	TRBD2	TRBV6-2/TRBV6-3	TGTGCCAGCAGCCGGATCGGCGGGGGGTCAAGGAATGAGCAGTTCTTC	CASSRIGGGSRNEQFF
few	TRBJ2-5	.	TRBV7-9	TGTGCCAGCAGCTTAATAGAACGAGGCCAAGAGACCCAGTACTTC	CASSLIERGQETQYF
few	TRBJ2-5	.	TRBV19	TGTGCCAGTAGCCGGGAGACCCGAGAGACCCAGTACTTC	CASSRETRETQYF
few	TRBJ2-3	.	TRBV4-2	TGTGCCAGCAGCCCTGACCCGGCGGCACCTTACACAGATACGCAGTATTTT	CASSPDPAAPYTDTQYF
few	TRBJ2-1	TRBD2	TRBV7-6	TGTGCCAGCAGCCCCCGGACTAGCGGGGGGGCTGTGTTTCAGTTCTTC	CASSPRTSGGAVFQFF
.	TRBJ2-5	TRBD2	TRBV7-2	TGTGCCAGCAGCTTAGCGCTGTCTAGCGGGAGCAAGACCCAGTACTTC	CASSLALSSGSKTQYF
.	TRBJ2-1	.	TRBV25-1	TGTGCCAGCTCGGGCGTACCGTTCTCCTACAATGAGCAGTTCTTC	CASSGVPFSYNEQFF
.	TRBJ1-3	.	TRBV29-1	TGCAGCGTTGGGCCAGGGGACGGAAACACCATATATTTT	CSVGPGDGNTIYF
.	TRBJ2-3	.	TRBV6-2/TRBV6-3	.	CASSSSTGTFSTDTQYF
few	TRBJ1-4	.	TRBV4-1	TGCGCCAGCAGCCAAGGAGAAGGTGAAAAACTGTTTTTT	CASSQGEGEKLFF
.	TRBJ1-3	TRBD1	TRBV29-1	TGCAGCATACTGACAGGGTCTGGAAACACCATATATTTT	CSILTGSGNTIYF
.	TRBJ2-7	.	TRBV27	TGTGCCAGCAGACCCTGGGACAACTACGAGCAGTACTTC	CASRPWDNYEQYF
few	TRBJ1-5	.	TRBV4-1	TGCGCCAGCAGCCAAGGGGGGGTCCCTGTGAGTCAGCCCCAGCATTTT	CASSQGGVPVSQPQHF
many	TRBJ2-5	.	TRBV9	TGTGCCAGCAGCACTGGACCTCTTGGGGAGACCCAGTACTTC	CASSTGPLGETQYF
.	TRBJ1-1	TRBD1	TRBV6-2/TRBV6-3	TGTGCCAGCAGTTACTATATAGGGGGCGCGGACACTGAAGCTTTCTTT	CASSYYIGGADTEAFF
.	TRBJ2-7	TRBD1	TRBV5-1	TGCGCCAGCGAGCCCGGGACAGGGCCCTACGAGCAGTACTTC	CASEPGTGPYEQYF
few	TRBJ1-1	TRBD1	TRBV4-3	TGCGCCAGCAGCCATACCTGGACAGGGAACACTGAAGCTTTCTTT	CASSHTWTGNTEAFF
many	TRBJ1-2	.	TRBV5-1	TGCGCCAGCAGCTTGCAAGGAAACTATGGCTACACCTTC	CASSLQGNYGYTF
few	TRBJ1-1	TRBD1	TRBV7-9	TGTGCCAGCAGCCCGGGACAGCCCTTGAACACTGAAGCTTTCTTT	CASSPGQPLNTEAFF
.	TRBJ2-6	.	TRBV6-2/TRBV6-3	TGTGCCAGCAGCACCTTCCTGGTTGCTGGGGCCAACGTCCTGACTTTC	CASSTFLVAGANVLTF
few	TRBJ2-5	.	TRBV19	TGTGCCAGTAGTCGTAGGGACCTTAAAGAGACCCAGTACTTC	CASSRRDLKETQYF
.	TRBJ2-7	TRBD2	TRBV7-2	TGTGCCAGCAGCCCCTATACTAGCGGGCTCTACGAGCAGTACTTC	CASSPYTSGLYEQYF
.	TRBJ2-3	.	TRBV6-1	TGTGCCAGCAGCGAATCCTACCTGAAGACAGATACGCAGTATTTT	CASSESYLKTDTQYF